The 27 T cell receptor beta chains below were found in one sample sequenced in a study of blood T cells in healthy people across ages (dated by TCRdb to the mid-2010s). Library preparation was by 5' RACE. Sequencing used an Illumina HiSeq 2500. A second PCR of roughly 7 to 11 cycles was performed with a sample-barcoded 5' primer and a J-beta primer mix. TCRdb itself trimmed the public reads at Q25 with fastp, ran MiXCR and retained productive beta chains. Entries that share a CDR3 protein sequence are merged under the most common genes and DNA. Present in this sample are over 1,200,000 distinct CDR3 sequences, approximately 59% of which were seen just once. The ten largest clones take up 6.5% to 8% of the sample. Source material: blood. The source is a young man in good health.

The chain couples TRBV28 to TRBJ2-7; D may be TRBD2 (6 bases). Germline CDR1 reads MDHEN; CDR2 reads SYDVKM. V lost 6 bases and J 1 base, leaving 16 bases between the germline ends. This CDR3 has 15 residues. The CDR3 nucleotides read TGTGCCAGCAGGCTGACCGGGACTCAGTCCTACGAGCAGTACTTC. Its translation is CASRLTGTQSYEQYF.

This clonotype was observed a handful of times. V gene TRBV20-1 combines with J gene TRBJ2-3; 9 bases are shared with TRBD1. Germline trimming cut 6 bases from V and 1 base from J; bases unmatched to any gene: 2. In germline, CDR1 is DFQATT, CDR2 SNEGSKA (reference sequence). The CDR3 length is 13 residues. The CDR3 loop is CSARTGGTDTQYF. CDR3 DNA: TGCAGTGCCAGGACAGGGGGCACAGATACGCAGTATTTT.

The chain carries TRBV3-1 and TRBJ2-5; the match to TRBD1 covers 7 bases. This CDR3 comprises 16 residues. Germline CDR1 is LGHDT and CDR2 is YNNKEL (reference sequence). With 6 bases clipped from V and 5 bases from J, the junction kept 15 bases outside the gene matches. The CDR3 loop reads CASSQWLDRADETQYF. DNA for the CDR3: TGTGCCAGCAGTCAATGGCTCGACAGGGCGGACGAGACCCAGTACTTC.

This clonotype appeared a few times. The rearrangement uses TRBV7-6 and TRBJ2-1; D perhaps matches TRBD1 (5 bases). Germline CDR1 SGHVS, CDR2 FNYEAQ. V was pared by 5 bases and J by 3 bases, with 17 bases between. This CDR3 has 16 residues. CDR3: CASSPPLRALYNEQFF. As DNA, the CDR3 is TGTGCCAGCAGCCCACCCCTCAGGGCTCTCTACAATGAGCAGTTCTTC.

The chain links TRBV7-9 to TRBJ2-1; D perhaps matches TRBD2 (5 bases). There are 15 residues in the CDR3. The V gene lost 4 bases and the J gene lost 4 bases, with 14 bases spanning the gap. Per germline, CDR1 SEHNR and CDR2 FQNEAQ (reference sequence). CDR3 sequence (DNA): TGTGCCAGCAGCTCCGGGGAGACAACTTACAATGAGCAGTTCTTC. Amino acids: CASSSGETTYNEQFF.

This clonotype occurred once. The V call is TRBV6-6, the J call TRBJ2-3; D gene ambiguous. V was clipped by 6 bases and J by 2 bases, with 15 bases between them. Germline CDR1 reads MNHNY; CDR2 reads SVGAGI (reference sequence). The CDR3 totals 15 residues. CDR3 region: CASRMGGPPTDTQYF. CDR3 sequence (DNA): TGTGCCAGCAGGATGGGTGGACCCCCCACAGATACGCAGTATTTT.

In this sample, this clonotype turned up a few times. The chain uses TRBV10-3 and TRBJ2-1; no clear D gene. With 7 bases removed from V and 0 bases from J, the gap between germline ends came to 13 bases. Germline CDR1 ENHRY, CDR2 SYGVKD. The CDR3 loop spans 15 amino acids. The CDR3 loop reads CAINSRKGSYNEQFF. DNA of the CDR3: TGTGCCATCAATTCACGCAAAGGCTCCTACAATGAGCAGTTCTTC.

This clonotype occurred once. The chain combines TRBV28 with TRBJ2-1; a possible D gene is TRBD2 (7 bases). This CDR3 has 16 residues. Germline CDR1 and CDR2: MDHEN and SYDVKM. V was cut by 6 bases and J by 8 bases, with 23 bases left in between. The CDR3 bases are TGTGCCAGCAGGGAGGGGGGGGGCCCCCCATTAGATGAGCAGTTCTTC. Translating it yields CASREGGGPPLDEQFF.

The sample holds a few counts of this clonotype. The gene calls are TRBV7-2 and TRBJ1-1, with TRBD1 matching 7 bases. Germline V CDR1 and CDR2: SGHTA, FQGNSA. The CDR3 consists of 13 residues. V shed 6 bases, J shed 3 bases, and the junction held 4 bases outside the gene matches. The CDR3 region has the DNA TGTGCCAGCAGTCATACAGGGGACACTGAAGCTTTCTTT. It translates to CASSHTGDTEAFF.

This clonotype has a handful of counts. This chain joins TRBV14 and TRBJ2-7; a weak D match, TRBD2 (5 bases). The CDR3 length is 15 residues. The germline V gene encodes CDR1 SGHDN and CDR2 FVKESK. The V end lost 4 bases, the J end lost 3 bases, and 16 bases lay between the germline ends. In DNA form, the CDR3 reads TGTGCCAGCAGCCTATTTAAACTTAGCGACTACGAGCAGTACTTC. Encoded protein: CASSLFKLSDYEQYF.

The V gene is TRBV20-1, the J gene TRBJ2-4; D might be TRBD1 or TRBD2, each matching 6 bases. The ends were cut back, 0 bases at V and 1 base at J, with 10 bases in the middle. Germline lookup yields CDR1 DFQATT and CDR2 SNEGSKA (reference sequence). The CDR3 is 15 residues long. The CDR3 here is CSARDWGAAKNIQYF. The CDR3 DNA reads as TGCAGTGCTAGAGATTGGGGGGCGGCCAAAAACATTCAGTACTTC.

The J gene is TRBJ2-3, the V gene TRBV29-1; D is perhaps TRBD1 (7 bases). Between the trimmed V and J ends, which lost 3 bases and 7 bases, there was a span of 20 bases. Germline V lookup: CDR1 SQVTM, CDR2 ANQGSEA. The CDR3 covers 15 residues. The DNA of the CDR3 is TGCAGCGTTGAGGGGACAGCCGACCGGGGGAATACGCAGTATTTT. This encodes CSVEGTADRGNTQYF.

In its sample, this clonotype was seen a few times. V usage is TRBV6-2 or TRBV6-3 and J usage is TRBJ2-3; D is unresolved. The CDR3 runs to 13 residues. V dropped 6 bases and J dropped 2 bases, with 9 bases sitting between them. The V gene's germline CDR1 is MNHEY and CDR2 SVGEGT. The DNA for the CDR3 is TGTGCCAGCAGAGGACCGGCCACAGATACGCAGTATTTT. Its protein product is CASRGPATDTQYF.

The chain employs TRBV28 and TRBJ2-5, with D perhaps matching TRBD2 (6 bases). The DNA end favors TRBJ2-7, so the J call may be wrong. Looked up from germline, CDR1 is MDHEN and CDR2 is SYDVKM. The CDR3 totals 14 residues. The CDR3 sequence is CASTKWREPYEQYF. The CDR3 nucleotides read TGTGCCAGCACCAAGTGGAGGGAACCCTACGAGCAGTACTTC.

The CDR3 loop is CATSQNHLQDQYEQYF. The DNA of the CDR3 is TGTGCCACCAGCCAGAACCACTTACAGGACCAATACGAGCAGTACTTC. This chain joins TRBV15 and TRBJ2-7; D might be TRBD1 (5 bases). This CDR3 contains 16 residues. V dropped 5 bases and J dropped 4 bases, with 21 bases sitting between them. Germline-derived CDR1 and CDR2 are LNHNV and YYDKDF (reference sequence).

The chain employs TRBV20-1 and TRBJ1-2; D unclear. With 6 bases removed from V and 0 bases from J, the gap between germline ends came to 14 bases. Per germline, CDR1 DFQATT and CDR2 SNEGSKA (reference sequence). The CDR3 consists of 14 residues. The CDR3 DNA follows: TGCAGTGCCCTCTTGAGGGCGACTAACTATGGCTACACCTTC. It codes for CSALLRATNYGYTF.

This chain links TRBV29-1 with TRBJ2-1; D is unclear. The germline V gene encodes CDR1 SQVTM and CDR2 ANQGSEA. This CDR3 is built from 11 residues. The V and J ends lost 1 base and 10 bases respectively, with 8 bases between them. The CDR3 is CSVEVLTEQFF. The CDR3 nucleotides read TGCAGCGTTGAAGTATTGACAGAGCAGTTCTTC.

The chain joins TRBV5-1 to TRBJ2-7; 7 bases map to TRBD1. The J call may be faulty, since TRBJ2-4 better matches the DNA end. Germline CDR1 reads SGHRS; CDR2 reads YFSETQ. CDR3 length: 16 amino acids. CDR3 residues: CASSDDRAIDKNIQYF. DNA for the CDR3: TGCGCCAGCAGCGATGACAGGGCCATCGACAAAAACATTCAGTACTTC.

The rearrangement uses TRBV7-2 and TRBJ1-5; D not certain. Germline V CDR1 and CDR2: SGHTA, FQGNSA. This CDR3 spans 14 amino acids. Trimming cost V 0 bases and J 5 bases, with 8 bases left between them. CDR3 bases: TGTGCCAGCAGCTTAGCAGAGAGCCATCAGCCCCAGCATTTT. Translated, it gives CASSLAESHQPQHF.

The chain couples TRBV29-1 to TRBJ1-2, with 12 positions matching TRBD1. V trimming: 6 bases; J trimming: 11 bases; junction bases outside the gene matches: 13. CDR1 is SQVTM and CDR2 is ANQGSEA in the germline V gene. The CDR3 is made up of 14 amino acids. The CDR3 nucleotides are TGCAGCGTCGAACCGGGACAGGGGGCGAATAAGTACACCTTC. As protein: CSVEPGQGANKYTF.

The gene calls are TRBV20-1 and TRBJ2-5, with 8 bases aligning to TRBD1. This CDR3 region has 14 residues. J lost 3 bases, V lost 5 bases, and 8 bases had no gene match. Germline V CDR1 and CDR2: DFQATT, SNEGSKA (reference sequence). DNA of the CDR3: TGCAGTGCTCCTTGGACAGGGTTGGAAGAGACCCAGTACTTC. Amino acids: CSAPWTGLEETQYF.

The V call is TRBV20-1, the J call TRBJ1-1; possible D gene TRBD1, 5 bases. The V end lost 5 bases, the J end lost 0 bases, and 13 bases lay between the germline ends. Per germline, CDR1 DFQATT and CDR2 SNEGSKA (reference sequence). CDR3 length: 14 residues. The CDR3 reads CSAFVRGVNTEAFF. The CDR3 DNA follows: TGCAGTGCTTTCGTTCGGGGGGTGAACACTGAAGCTTTCTTT.

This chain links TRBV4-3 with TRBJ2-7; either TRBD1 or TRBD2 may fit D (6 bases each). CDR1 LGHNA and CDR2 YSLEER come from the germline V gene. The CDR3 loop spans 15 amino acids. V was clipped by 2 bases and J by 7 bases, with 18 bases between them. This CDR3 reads CASSQPAGRGGEQYF. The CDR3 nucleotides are TGCGCCAGCAGCCAACCCGCGGGAAGAGGGGGTGAGCAGTACTTC.

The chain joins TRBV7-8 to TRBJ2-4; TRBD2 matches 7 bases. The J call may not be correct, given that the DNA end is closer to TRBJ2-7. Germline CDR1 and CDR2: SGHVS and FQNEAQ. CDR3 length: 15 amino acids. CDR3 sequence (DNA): TGTGCCAGCAGCCCCGCCGGACTAGACTCCTACGAGCAGTACTTC. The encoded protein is CASSPAGLDSYEQYF.

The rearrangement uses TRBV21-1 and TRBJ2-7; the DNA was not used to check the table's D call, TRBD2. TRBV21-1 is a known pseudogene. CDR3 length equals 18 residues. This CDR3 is CASSEVLASNRSLYEQYF. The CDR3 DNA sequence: TGTGCCAGCAGCGAAGTCCTCGCCAGTAACAGGTCCCTCTACGAGCAGTACTTC.

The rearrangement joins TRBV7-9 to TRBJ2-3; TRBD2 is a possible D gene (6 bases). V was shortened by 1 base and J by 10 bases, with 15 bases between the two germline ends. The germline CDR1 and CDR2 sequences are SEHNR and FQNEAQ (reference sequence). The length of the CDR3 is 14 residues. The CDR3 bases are TGTGCCAGCAGCTTAGTTGGGGAGGCTGATGCGCAGTATTTT. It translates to CASSLVGEADAQYF.

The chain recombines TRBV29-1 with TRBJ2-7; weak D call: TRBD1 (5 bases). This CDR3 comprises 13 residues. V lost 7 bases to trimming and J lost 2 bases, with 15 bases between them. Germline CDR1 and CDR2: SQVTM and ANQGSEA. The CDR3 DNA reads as TGCAGCGCTGAGACCAGGGATGCCTACGAGCAGTACTTC. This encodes CSAETRDAYEQYF.